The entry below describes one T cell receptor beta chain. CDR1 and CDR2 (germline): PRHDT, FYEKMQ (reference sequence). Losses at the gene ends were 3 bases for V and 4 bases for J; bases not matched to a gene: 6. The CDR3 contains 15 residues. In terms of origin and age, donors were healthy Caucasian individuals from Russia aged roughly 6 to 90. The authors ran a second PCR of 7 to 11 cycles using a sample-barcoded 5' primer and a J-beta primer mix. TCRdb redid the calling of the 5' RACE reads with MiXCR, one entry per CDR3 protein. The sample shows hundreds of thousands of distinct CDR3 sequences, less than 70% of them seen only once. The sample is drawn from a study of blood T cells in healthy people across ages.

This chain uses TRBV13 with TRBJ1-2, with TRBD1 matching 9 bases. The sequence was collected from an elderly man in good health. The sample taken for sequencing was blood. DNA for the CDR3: TGTGCCAGCAGCTTCCGGGACAGGGTGGGCTATGGCTACACCTTC. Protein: CASSFRDRVGYGYTF.